Included here is one T cell receptor (beta chain) sequence, with context. Its antigen remains unknown. This record belongs to a study of OX40 agonist ivuxolimab in advanced cancers. Sequenced by immunoSEQ multiplex PCR; TCRdb stores in-frame clones only, minus some. The table shows some 45,000 clones, with around 82% occurring only once. Study-level points and caveats: Both blood CD4+ and CD8+ T cells showed clonal growth by week 6 at 0.1 to 3.0 mg/kg. The work left the antigen specificity of expanded peripheral T cells undetermined.

Blood sampling took place at baseline, cycle 4 day 1, and cycle 7 day 1. This sequence originates from an adult with an advanced solid tumor such as melanoma, head and neck, liver or kidney cancer. The material was CD4+ or CD8+ T cells sorted from blood, obtained in a trial of the OX40 agonist ivuxolimab.

The CDR3, as DNA: TGCGCCAGCAGTCGAGTGGGGTTAGTAGAGCAGTACTTC. Amino acids: CASSRVGLVEQYF. V gene TRBV10-2 combines with J gene TRBJ2-7, with D unclear. V dropped 5 bases and J dropped 7 bases, with 15 bases sitting between them. The CDR3 spans 13 residues. Germline CDR1 is WSHSY and CDR2 is SAAADI.